This TCR beta chain derives from a study of blood T cell repertoires in COVID-19 (TCRdb year 2020). In terms of the full investigation: Samples covering the acute and convalescent phases of COVID-19 were provided by collaborators in the United States, Italy and Spain. The repertoires were released in a freely available public database meant as a resource for research on the immune response to SARS-CoV-2. A de-identified subject ID, COVID-19 status, age in years and sex were almost always included in the sample metadata. Samples came from the ongoing ImmuneRACE study (first 160 participants) plus 1,254 subjects from 6 global collaborators. Subjects who had been exposed to COVID-19, were actively infected with it, or had recovered from it provided the deeply sampled blood TCRbeta repertoires that made up the dataset. The material from the prospective study consisted of cDNA or gDNA derived from T cells, B-cell-depleted T cells, or PBMCs. Where available, HLA class I and class II types were taken from metadata supplied by the sample provider and were not determined by assay-based typing. Results the study describes overall, beyond this receptor: The quantity of clinical and demographic metadata differed by source and by participant and was supplied without curation.

Collaborating institutions collected whole blood in K2EDTA tubes following their own protocols. Collaborator samples were shipped for TCRbeta analysis as frozen whole blood, isolated PBMCs, or DNA extracted from either sample type. TCRbeta CDR3 regions were amplified from genomic DNA by means of the immunoSEQ Assay, a bias-controlled multiplex PCR. The original pipeline was this. Within the assay, amplification of reference gene primers was used to estimate how many nucleated cells each sample contained. To quantify the absolute abundance of each unique TCRbeta CDR3 rearrangement, sequence reads were collapsed and filtered. Productive Simpson clonality was computed per sample as the square root of Simpson's diversity index over productive rearrangements. TCRdb took this table from immuneACCESS and kept in-frame rearrangements with V and J called. Such tables lack part of the clones; where checked against another copy, unresolved V genes explain under half of the gap, and the rest is unexplained. D and trimming were read from the DNA, whereas the V and J calls and clone size are those reported in that table. A total of approximately 66,000 clones appear in this sample, around nine tenths of them only once. Together, the top ten hold 20% to 25% of the sample.

Regarding this clone: Its recognized antigen is unknown. Qualities for individual bases were not recorded, and no much larger clone is one base off.

This TCR came from a woman between 45 and 65 years old with active or convalescent COVID-19. The sample comprised peripheral blood.

CDR3 loop: CASSPLLGATDTQYF. The DNA is TGTGCCAGCAGTCCGTTACTTGGAGCCACAGATACGCAGTATTTT. Recombination joined TRBV28 with TRBJ2-3; no D gene call is confident. Counted from cysteine to phenylalanine, this CDR3 has 15 amino acids. Only the CDR3 part of the read is kept: 45 bases, read in frame from the first base. The germline V gene provides CDR1 MDHEN and CDR2 SYDVKM. V and J are truncated by 5 bases and 2 bases respectively, leaving an intervening sequence of 14 bases.